Following are 30 T cell receptor beta chains from one sample sequenced in a study of blood T cell repertoires in COVID-19. Repertoires were generated with immunoSEQ multiplex PCR, while TCRdb's copy carries only in-frame clones and drops some. Found here are about 100,000 clones, about 85% of them singletons; the top ten hold roughly 13%. The sequencing input was peripheral blood. These receptors were obtained from a man aged 50-59 years with active or convalescent COVID-19.

This rearrangement joins TRBV11-2 to TRBJ2-7, with D tentatively TRBD2 (6 bases). V was cut by 3 bases and J by 5 bases, with 14 bases left in between. The CDR3 totals 14 residues. From germline, CDR1 is SGHAT and CDR2 FQNNGV. The CDR3 DNA sequence: TGTGCCAGCAGCTTTCGTGGGGGGTTCGACGAGCAGTACTTC. Translation: CASSFRGGFDEQYF.

The chain combines TRBV18 with TRBJ2-7; 9 bases are shared with TRBD2. The CDR3 has 15 residues. Losses at the gene ends were 3 bases for V and 3 bases for J; bases not matched to a gene: 6. Per the germline V gene, CDR1 is KGHSH and CDR2 is LQKENI. The chain's CDR3 is CASSPPQLAGYEQYF. In DNA, the CDR3 is TGTGCCAGCTCACCCCCACAACTAGCGGGCTACGAGCAGTACTTC.

This rearrangement joins TRBV18 to TRBJ2-2; D is unclear. The CDR3 consists of 17 residues. The germline gives CDR1 KGHSH, CDR2 LQKENI. The germline V and J ends were trimmed by 2 bases and 4 bases, with 17 bases remaining between them. Here the CDR3 DNA reads TGTGCCAGCTCACCAATGATAGCCCAGACTGGCACCGGGGAGCTGTTTTTT. Amino acid sequence: CASSPMIAQTGTGELFF.

This clone was detected once. The chain has TRBV19 and TRBJ1-1, with a possible D match to TRBD1 (5 bases). V lost 3 bases and J 0 bases, leaving 11 bases between the germline ends. This CDR3 comprises 15 residues. In germline, CDR1 is LNHDA, CDR2 SQIVND (reference sequence). CDR3 nucleotides: TGTGCCAGTAGTATTCAGGGTCGGGTGAACACTGAAGCTTTCTTT. Amino acid sequence: CASSIQGRVNTEAFF.

The V and J genes are TRBV29-1 and TRBJ1-1, with D hard to call. Germline assignment: CDR1 SQVTM and CDR2 ANQGSEA. The CDR3 runs 12 residues. The ends were cut back, 2 bases at V and 3 bases at J, with 7 bases in the middle. CDR3 DNA: TGCAGCGTTGAACACGGGGACACTGAAGCTTTCTTT. It specifies CSVEHGDTEAFF.

The rearrangement links TRBV7-9 to TRBJ1-5; tentatively, D is TRBD1 (5 bases). Trimming pared 4 bases from V and 5 bases from J, leaving 9 bases between. Germline lookup yields CDR1 SEHNR and CDR2 FQNEAQ (reference sequence). The CDR3 runs to 13 residues. In nucleotides, the CDR3 is TGTGCCAGCAGCTCGGACACATATCAGCCCCAGCATTTT. Its protein product is CASSSDTYQPQHF.

The chain has TRBV11-1 and TRBJ2-7, with a weak D call TRBD2 (6 bases). The CDR3 covers 15 residues. Trimming stripped 1 base from V and 0 bases from J, with 10 bases between. Germline lookup yields CDR1 SGHAT and CDR2 FQDESV (reference sequence). The CDR3 DNA is TGTGCCAGCAGCTTAGATCCCGGGAGCTCCTACGAGCAGTACTTC. Amino acids: CASSLDPGSSYEQYF. The full variable domain, its missing parts supplied by reference TRBV11-1 and TRBJ2-7, is EAEVAQSPRYKITEKSQAVAFWCDPISGHATLYWYRQILGQGPELLVQFQDESVVDDSQLPKDRFSAERLKGVDSTLKIQPAELGDSAMYLCASSLDPGSSYEQYFGPGTRLTVT.

V gene TRBV5-1 combines with J gene TRBJ2-7; 7 bases align to TRBD2. CDR3 size: 17 residues. Germline loops: CDR1 SGHRS, CDR2 YFSETQ. Germline trimming cut 0 bases from V and 0 bases from J; bases unmatched to any gene: 9. Here the CDR3 DNA reads TGCGCCAGCAGCTTGGGGTCAGCGGGAAGACCCTCCTACGAGCAGTACTTC. As protein: CASSLGSAGRPSYEQYF.

The chain recombines TRBV10-2 with TRBJ1-3; D is ambiguous. CDR3 length equals 17 residues. CDR1 is WSHSY, CDR2 SAAADI, per germline. Trimming took off 5 bases at V and 3 bases at J, with 20 bases between the two ends. In DNA form, the CDR3 reads TGCGCCAGCAGTCGATTCATGGGAGGTGAAGGTGGAAACACCATATATTTT. Translated: CASSRFMGGEGGNTIYF.

Many counts were recorded for this clone. The chain combines TRBV5-1 with TRBJ2-1; D unclear. Trimming took off 1 base at V and 3 bases at J, with 11 bases between the two ends. CDR1 is SGHRS and CDR2 is YFSETQ in the germline V gene. The CDR3 consists of 15 residues. The CDR3 bases are TGCGCCAGCAGCTTGATAGGCGCGGACTACAATGAGCAGTTCTTC. It specifies CASSLIGADYNEQFF.

V and J are TRBV9 and TRBJ2-5; 14 bases map to TRBD2. Germline lookup yields CDR1 SGDLS and CDR2 YYNGEE. This CDR3 comprises 17 residues. V shed 0 bases, J shed 1 base, and the junction held 2 bases outside the gene matches. CDR3 residues: CASSVGLAGGLQETQYF. The CDR3 coding sequence is TGTGCCAGCAGCGTAGGACTAGCGGGAGGGCTCCAAGAGACCCAGTACTTC.

This clone was counted a few times. V usage is TRBV5-5 and J usage is TRBJ2-7; D possibly corresponds to TRBD1 (5 bases). The ends were cut back, 2 bases at V and 2 bases at J, with 11 bases in the middle. This CDR3 comprises 14 residues. Per germline, CDR1 SGHKS and CDR2 YYEKEE (reference sequence). This chain's CDR3 is CASSLSRTTYEQYF. The DNA for the CDR3 is TGTGCCAGCAGCTTATCTCGGACAACCTACGAGCAGTACTTC.

The chain carries TRBV5-1 and TRBJ2-1; TRBD1 might be the D (5 bases). This CDR3 is 14 amino acids long. The germline V gene encodes CDR1 SGHRS and CDR2 YFSETQ. Trimming shortened V by 5 bases and J by 6 bases, and 15 bases separated the two germline ends. CDR3 nucleotide sequence: TGCGCCAGCAGGCCTCGTCAGGGCCTCAATGAGCAGTTCTTC. As protein: CASRPRQGLNEQFF. The whole variable domain, filled in from reference TRBV5-1 and TRBJ2-1, reads KAGVTQTPRYLIKTRGQQVTLSCSPISGHRSVSWYQQTPGQGLQFLFEYFSETQRNKGNFPGRFSGRQFSNSRSEMNVSTLELGDSALYLCASRPRQGLNEQFFGPGTRLTVL.

The chain links TRBV2 to TRBJ2-1; 12 bases match TRBD2. The CDR3 runs 15 residues. V shed 4 bases, J shed 7 bases, and the junction held 5 bases outside the gene matches. Germline-derived CDR1 and CDR2 are SNHLY and FYNNEI. This chain's CDR3 is CASSGLAGGINEQFF. The CDR3, as DNA: TGTGCCAGCAGTGGGCTAGCGGGAGGGATAAATGAGCAGTTCTTC.

The chain links TRBV6-5 to TRBJ1-2; D remains unclear. This CDR3 spans 15 amino acids. Trimming took off 0 bases at V and 8 bases at J, with 16 bases between the two ends. Germline lookup yields CDR1 MNHEY and CDR2 SVGAGI. CDR3 DNA: TGTGCCAGCAGTTACTCAGGCACGGAGAGGGAAGGCTACACCTTC. Translation gives CASSYSGTEREGYTF.

The chain links TRBV9 to TRBJ2-2; the match to TRBD2 covers 9 bases. The CDR3 has 17 residues. Per germline, CDR1 SGDLS and CDR2 YYNGEE. The V and J ends lost 1 base and 4 bases, in that order; junction bases with no gene match: 8. CDR3 protein: CASSVSRGRAPTGELFF. The CDR3 nucleotides are TGTGCCAGCAGCGTATCTCGCGGGAGGGCCCCCACCGGGGAGCTGTTTTTT.

The V and J genes are TRBV3-1 (or the pseudogene TRBV3-2) and TRBJ2-7; D not certain. V was cut by 0 bases and J by 7 bases, with 7 bases left in between. The germline CDR1 and CDR2 sequences are LGHDT and YNNKEL (reference sequence). The CDR3 contains 12 residues. This CDR3 is CASSQDLREQYF. CDR3 bases: TGTGCCAGCAGCCAAGATCTTAGAGAGCAGTACTTC.

J is TRBJ2-7 and V is TRBV6-1; 9 nucleotides match TRBD1. With 5 bases clipped from V and 3 bases from J, the junction kept 5 bases outside the gene matches. The germline CDR1 and CDR2 sequences are MNHNS and SASEGT. The CDR3 covers 14 residues. CDR3 sequence: CASSPQGANYEQYF. Written as DNA, the CDR3 is TGTGCCAGCAGTCCACAGGGGGCTAACTACGAGCAGTACTTC.

This clone was detected once. V usage is TRBV6-4 and J usage is TRBJ2-1; 7 nucleotides align to TRBD2. Trimming took 6 bases from V and 3 from J; bases not matched to a gene: 20. This CDR3 region has 19 residues. Germline CDR1 MRHNA, CDR2 SNTAGT. The CDR3 bases are TGTGCCAGCAGCATCGAATCACCCCTAGCGGAACCTCTCTACAATGAGCAGTTCTTC. It is translated as CASSIESPLAEPLYNEQFF.

The rearrangement uses TRBV19 and TRBJ2-2; tentatively, D is TRBD2 (5 bases). The germline V gene has CDR1 LNHDA and CDR2 SQIVND (reference sequence). The CDR3 loop spans 14 amino acids. The V end lost 7 bases, the J end lost 7 bases, and 16 bases lay between the germline ends. CDR3 loop: CASNEGFYSGELFF. CDR3 DNA sequence: TGTGCCAGTAATGAGGGCTTTTATAGCGGGGAGCTGTTTTTT.

This clone was seen many times. This sequence joins TRBV10-1 and TRBJ1-2, with D tentatively TRBD1 (6 bases). Germline CDR1 is WNHNN and CDR2 is SYGVQD (reference sequence). CDR3 length: 13 amino acids. Trimming shortened V by 4 bases and J by 3 bases, and 9 bases separated the two germline ends. CDR3 residues: CASSAGADYGYTF. In DNA form, the CDR3 reads TGCGCCAGCAGTGCAGGGGCCGACTATGGCTACACCTTC.

The V call is TRBV10-2, the J call TRBJ2-3; D call uncertain. Trimming removed 2 bases from V and 2 bases from J, with 11 bases in between. From germline, CDR1 is WSHSY and CDR2 SAAADI. The CDR3 has 15 residues. The CDR3 nucleotides are TGCGCCAGCAGTGAGATAGCTAGTAACACAGATACGCAGTATTTT. This sequence encodes CASSEIASNTDTQYF.

The rearrangement joins TRBV12-3 or TRBV12-4 to TRBJ1-2; 8 nucleotides agree with TRBD1. The CDR3 has 12 amino acids. V was clipped by 5 bases and J by 7 bases; unmatched bases: 3. The DNA for the CDR3 is TGTGCCAGCAGTCCGACAGGGGCTGGCTACACCTTC. It translates to CASSPTGAGYTF.

This chain joins TRBV11-3 and TRBJ2-2, with D unresolved. The CDR3 consists of 15 residues. V was cut by 4 bases and J by 0 bases, with 9 bases left in between. Germline CDR1 reads SGHNT; CDR2 reads YENEEA. The CDR3 reads CASSSYVPNTGELFF. The CDR3 coding sequence is TGTGCCAGCAGCTCCTACGTACCGAACACCGGGGAGCTGTTTTTT. The full variable domain, its missing parts supplied by reference TRBV11-3 and TRBJ2-2, is EAGVVQSPRYKIIEKKQPVAFWCNPISGHNTLYWYLQNLGQGPELLIRYENEEAVDDSQLPKDRFSAERLKGVDSTLKIQPAELGDSAVYLCASSSYVPNTGELFFGEGSRLTVL.

Here the CDR3 DNA reads TGCGCCAGCGGACAGGGGGCTGAAGAGACCCAGTACTTC. Translated: CASGQGAEETQYF. This rearrangement joins TRBV5-1 to TRBJ2-5; 11 positions match TRBD1. The germline CDR1 and CDR2 sequences are SGHRS and YFSETQ. Trimming cost V 7 bases and J 3 bases; bases outside gene matches: 2. The CDR3 is 13 residues long.

The sample holds a few counts of this clone. V is TRBV27 and J is TRBJ1-1; D gene unclear. Germline CDR1 and CDR2: MNHEY and SMNVEV (reference sequence). Trimming removed 4 bases from V and 4 bases from J, with 4 bases in between. The CDR3 spans 11 residues. The CDR3 DNA follows: TGTGCCAGCAGTTCGGTCACTGAAGCTTTCTTT. Translated, it gives CASSSVTEAFF.

The CDR3 is CASSVVELSTDTQYF. CDR3 DNA: TGTGCCAGCAGCGTAGTGGAGCTTAGCACAGATACGCAGTATTTT. The J gene is TRBJ2-3, the V gene TRBV9; D gene uncertain. The CDR3 runs to 15 residues. CDR1 and CDR2 from the germline V gene are SGDLS and YYNGEE. Trimming stripped 0 bases from V and 0 bases from J, with 8 bases between.

This sequence joins TRBV7-8 and TRBJ1-2, with 8 bases matching TRBD1. The CDR3 runs 15 residues. J lost 5 bases, V lost 1 base, and 6 bases had no gene match. The germline V gene encodes CDR1 SGHVS and CDR2 FQNEAQ. CDR3: CASSLETGGAYGYTF. CDR3 coding DNA: TGTGCCAGCAGCTTAGAAACAGGGGGGGCTTATGGCTACACCTTC.

In its sample, this clone was seen once. The CDR3 is CASSKEGEGELNYGYTF. The CDR3, as DNA: TGTGCCAGCAGCAAAGAAGGAGAGGGAGAGCTTAACTATGGCTACACCTTC. The V call is TRBV21-1, the J call TRBJ1-2. TRBV21-1 is a listed pseudogene. CDR3 length: 17 residues.

CDR3 in DNA: TGTGCCACCAGTGATCGGACTGCCACTAGCACAGATACGCAGTATTTT. Residues: CATSDRTATSTDTQYF. The chain carries TRBV24-1 and TRBJ2-3, with D perhaps TRBD2 (5 bases). The V gene lost 3 bases and the J gene lost 0 bases, with 12 bases spanning the gap. Per germline, CDR1 KGHDR and CDR2 SFDVKD. This CDR3 region has 16 residues.